Following are 11 T cell receptor beta chains from one sample sequenced in a study of T cell repertoires in cytomegalovirus infection. TCRdb analysed the reads with MiXCR anew, one entry per CDR3 protein. The top ten hold 45% to 60% of the sample, which has 110,000 to 150,000 distinct CDR3 sequences, approximately 30% seen once. Which antigens these TCRs recognize remains unknown. The sample was CD8+ T cells from cultured PBMCs, taken from culture after CMV antigen stimulation. The origin of the receptors is a human donor in good health (CMV status not recorded). Some clones in this sample may be carry-over from other donors' samples.

About this clonotype itself: One end of the junction varies from germline; a read error may be responsible. The chain has TRBV6-5 and TRBJ1-1; D is uncertain. The CDR3 extends over 12 amino acids. The germline V gene encodes CDR1 MNHEY and CDR2 SVGAGI. The CDR3 loop is CASSTLKTEAYF. CDR3 nucleotide sequence: TGTGCCAGCAGTACATTGAAAACTGAAGCTTACTTT.

This clonotype was seen a few times. The chain joins TRBV12-3 or TRBV12-4 to TRBJ2-1; 9 bases agree with TRBD1. The CDR3 covers 15 residues. V trimming: 5 bases; J trimming: 4 bases; junction bases outside the gene matches: 6. DNA for the CDR3: TGTGCCAGCAGTCCTTGGGACAGGGAATACAATGAGCAGTTCTTC. Amino acids: CASSPWDREYNEQFF.

The chain links TRBV7-9 to TRBJ2-1; a weak D match, TRBD2 (5 bases). The V end lost 4 bases, the J end lost 6 bases, and 10 bases lay between the germline ends. The CDR3 loop spans 13 amino acids. Looked up from germline, CDR1 is SEHNR and CDR2 is FQNEAQ (reference sequence). The DNA for the CDR3 is TGTGCCAGCAGCTCCCCTACTAGCAATGAGCAGTTCTTC. Its protein is CASSSPTSNEQFF.

This clonotype was recorded a few times. The DNA for the CDR3 is TGTGCCAGCTCACCACCTTGGGGGAACACTGAAGCTTTCTTT. It codes for CASSPPWGNTEAFF. The chain employs TRBV18 and TRBJ1-1; D call uncertain. The CDR3 is 14 residues long. The germline V gene has CDR1 KGHSH and CDR2 LQKENI. Trimming cost V 0 bases and J 1 base, with 6 bases left between them.

The rearrangement joins TRBV6-2 or TRBV6-3 to TRBJ1-5; D is perhaps TRBD1 (5 bases). Trimming pared 5 bases from V and 5 bases from J, leaving 13 bases between. This CDR3 region has 14 residues. Germline CDR1 reads MNHEY; CDR2 reads SVGEGT. The CDR3 loop is CASSDVGEYQPQHF. For the CDR3, the DNA is TGTGCCAGCAGTGATGTGGGGGAGTATCAGCCCCAGCATTTT.

The chain is built from TRBV19 and TRBJ1-1; TRBD1 matches 7 bases. Germline assignment: CDR1 LNHDA and CDR2 SQIVND (reference sequence). After removal of 6 bases from V and 1 base from J, the junction contained 17 bases not matched to a gene. The CDR3 extends over 18 amino acids. In DNA, the CDR3 is TGTGCCAGTAGGGGTCTTAGGACAGGTCGTAAGAGGAACACTGAAGCTTTCTTT. Amino acids: CASRGLRTGRKRNTEAFF. Variable domain in full (rest from reference TRBV19 and TRBJ1-1): DGGITQSPKYLFRKEGQNVTLSCEQNLNHDAMYWYRQDPGQGLRLIYYSQIVNDFQKGDIAEGYSVSREKKESFPLTVTSAQKNPTAFYLCASRGLRTGRKRNTEAFFGQGTRLTVV.

The chain combines TRBV4-1 with TRBJ2-3, with no clear D. The V end was cut by 4 bases, the J end by 0 bases, with 11 bases between. Looked up from germline, CDR1 is MGHRA and CDR2 is YSYEKL. The CDR3 sequence is 15 residues long. Written as DNA, the CDR3 is TGCGCCAGCAGCCTCCTTGGCCTTAGCACAGATACGCAGTATTTT. Protein: CASSLLGLSTDTQYF.

This clonotype was found many times. The chain joins TRBV7-9 to TRBJ1-1; D is unresolved. The CDR3 is 14 residues long. Trimming shortened V by 1 base and J by 4 bases, and 10 bases separated the two germline ends. In germline, CDR1 is SEHNR, CDR2 FQNEAQ (reference sequence). DNA for the CDR3: TGTGCCAGCAGCTTAGTATGGGGTGGCACTGAAGCTTTCTTT. It yields the protein CASSLVWGGTEAFF.

The table lists this clonotype with a count of one. The junction and the germline gene differ at one end; a read error may be behind it. This rearrangement joins TRBV5-3 to TRBJ1-4; D remains ambiguous. TRBV5-3 is designated an ORF whose function remains uncertain. The CDR3 consists of 14 residues. This CDR3 reads CASSLRPTNEKLFF. The CDR3 DNA follows: TGTGCCAGCAGCTTGCGACCGACTAATGAAAAACTGTTTTTT.

The rearrangement joins TRBV2 to TRBJ1-6; D uncertain. Germline values: CDR1 SNHLY, CDR2 FYNNEI. This CDR3 contains 10 residues. The V end lost 9 bases, the J end lost 8 bases, and 5 bases lay between the germline ends. The CDR3: CARGDSPLHF. In nucleotides, the CDR3 is TGTGCCAGGGGAGATTCACCCCTCCACTTT.

This clonotype showed up many times. This rearrangement joins TRBV12-3 or TRBV12-4 to TRBJ2-3; maybe TRBD1 (6 bases). V lost 1 base to trimming and J lost 1 base, with 15 bases between them. The length of the CDR3 is 17 residues. The chain's CDR3 is CASSLGQGLSGTDTQYF. The CDR3 nucleotides are TGTGCCAGCAGTTTAGGGCAGGGGTTGTCGGGCACAGATACGCAGTATTTT.